This T cell receptor beta chain was recovered during a study of T cell responses to AZD1222 COVID-19 vaccine (dated by TCRdb to the early 2020s). Looking at the study overall: TCR sequencing was performed for fewer than 250 trial participants, of whom approximately 200 were given two doses of AZD1222 and some 26 were given two doses of MenACWY control vaccine. Trial participants were enrolled by age into subgroups of 18-55, 56-69 and 70-plus years, and around 150, 28 and 57 TCR-sequenced participants, respectively, were included in these subgroups.

On this clone: Its cognate antigen has yet to be identified. Base qualities are not at hand, and no much larger clone is one base apart. The same CDR3 can be traced to other DNA sequences in this sample.

On the study overall, not on this receptor specifically: Most participants were white British and females outnumbered males, and the authors suggested that clonal diversity may have been underestimated. Conclusions about previously exposed vaccinees are limited because only 6 or 7 AZD1222 recipients were SARS-CoV-2 seropositive at baseline. In the small 56-69-year group, the increase in depth fell short of significance, most likely because of low power. Vaccine-associated CD4 TCRs spanned the whole spike protein, with dominant responses in regions 160-218 and 743-854. After two AZD1222 doses, spike-specific TCR breadth and depth were significantly higher than at day 0 and than in MenACWY recipients. Epitopes outside the regions mutated in the B.1.351 and B.1.1.7 variants were reportedly recognized by nearly half of the unique spike-specific TCRs. No day 14 peak-response samples were available, so repertoires were characterized only after the peak T cell response.

Per the publication, the time point label means: about 28 days (+/-7) after the second vaccine dose. The treatment or condition tag for this specimen amounts to: meningococcal conjugate vaccine given as trial control. Vaccinee samples came from UK trials COV001 and COV002, including a single-blind randomized controlled phase 2/3 trial of AZD1222 (ChAdOx1 nCoV-19) in healthy adults. Trial participant PBMC samples were collected at day 0 and day 28 after the second dose for TCRbeta chain sequencing. The CDR3 regions of human TCRbeta chains were analyzed by immunosequencing. As for the original processing: TCRs in the repertoires were matched against a reference library of SARS-CoV-2-specific TCRs that had been generated with the MIRA antigen-specificity platform. Breadth was defined as the fraction of unique TCRs that were SARS-CoV-2-associated, and depth was defined as the fraction of total T cells that were SARS-CoV-2-associated. Using the MIRA data, every spike-specific TCR was mapped to the spike region that the TCR reacted to and assigned to either a CD4 or a CD8 class. Log10-transformed breadth and depth values were compared by one-way ANOVA with Sidak's multiple comparisons tests. The table was pulled from immuneACCESS by TCRdb, which kept in-frame rearrangements only. Such tables lose some clones; where checked, under half of the loss comes from unresolved V genes, and the rest has no known cause. V, J and clone size derive from that table, while D and trimming were established from the DNA sequence. A total of some 150,000 clones appear in this sample, nearly 90% of them only once. The top ten hold about 5.4% of the sample.

CDR1 and CDR2, looked up from the germline V gene, are MDHEN and SYDVKM. The CDR3, from cysteine to phenylalanine, totals 15 residues. Only the CDR3 DNA stays, 45 bases, in frame from base 1. Ends trimmed: V by 5 bases, J by 6 bases; bases unmatched to a gene: 8. The receptor chain draws on TRBV28 and TRBJ2-2, and 8 bases in between align with TRBD1. This TCR derives from an adult who received the MenACWY meningococcal vaccine as a control. Specimen: peripheral blood, collected 28 days after the second dose of the MenACWY control vaccine. Here is the DNA: TGTGCCAGCAGTCCGACTACAGGGGGTCCCGGGGAGCTGTTTTTT. This translates into CASSPTTGGPGELFF.